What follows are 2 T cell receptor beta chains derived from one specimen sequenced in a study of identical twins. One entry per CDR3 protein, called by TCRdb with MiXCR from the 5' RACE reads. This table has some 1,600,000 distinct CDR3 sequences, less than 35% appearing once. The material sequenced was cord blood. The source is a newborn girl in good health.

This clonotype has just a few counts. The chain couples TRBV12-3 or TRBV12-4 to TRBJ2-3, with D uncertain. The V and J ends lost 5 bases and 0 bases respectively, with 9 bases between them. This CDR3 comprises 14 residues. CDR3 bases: TGTGCCAGCAGTACCCGATCTAGCACAGATACGCAGTATTTT. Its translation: CASSTRSSTDTQYF.

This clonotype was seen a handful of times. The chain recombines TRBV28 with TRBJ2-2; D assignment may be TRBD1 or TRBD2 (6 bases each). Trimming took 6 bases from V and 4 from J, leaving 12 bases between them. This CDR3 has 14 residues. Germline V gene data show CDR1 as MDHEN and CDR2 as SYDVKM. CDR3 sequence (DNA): TGTGCCAGCAGCTTAGGGGGGAGCACCGGGGAGCTGTTTTTT. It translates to CASSLGGSTGELFF.